The 28 T cell receptor beta chains presented below share a single source sample, sequenced in a study of Ad26.COV2.S vaccination and SARS-CoV-2 variants. Treatment of the sample: roughly 19 received Ad26.COV2.S at low or high dose, single or two shots; five or six received placebo; per-sample allocation not given. Sampling was done on day 63 after the first vaccine or placebo injection. Sequencing was performed with immunoSEQ multiplex PCR; in TCRdb, only in-frame clones are kept and a portion is missing. The table has 450,000 to 550,000 clones, about 88% seen once; the top ten hold 1.5% to 2%. Sample: peripheral blood, taken in a trial of Ad26.COV2.S vaccine versus placebo. These receptors were collected from a person between 18 and 65 years old who received the Ad26.COV2.S COVID-19 vaccine or a placebo.

The V call is TRBV12-3 or TRBV12-4, the J call TRBJ1-1; 7 bases fit TRBD1. J lost 12 bases, V lost 5 bases, and 12 bases had no gene match. The CDR3 covers 13 residues. The CDR3 nucleotides are TGTGCCAGCAGTGATTACAGGGGCTTAAGCCCTTTCTTT. Translation: CASSDYRGLSPFF.

This rearrangement joins TRBV4-1 to TRBJ1-6, with a tentative D call TRBD1 (5 bases). The CDR3 runs 14 residues. CDR1 and CDR2 (germline): MGHRA, YSYEKL. Trimming shortened V by 3 bases and J by 7 bases, and 10 bases separated the two germline ends. Written as DNA, the CDR3 is TGCGCCAGCAGCCAGACAGCGTCAAATTCACCCCTCCACTTT. It specifies CASSQTASNSPLHF.

The rearrangement links TRBV7-8 to TRBJ2-3; D not certain. Germline CDR1 and CDR2: SGHVS and FQNEAQ. Trimming left V 5 bases short and J 6 bases short, with 15 bases between. The CDR3 has 14 residues. CDR3 region: CASSRVETKDTQYF. In DNA form, the CDR3 reads TGTGCCAGCAGCCGAGTGGAGACGAAGGATACGCAGTATTTT.

V gene TRBV29-1 combines with J gene TRBJ2-2; possibly TRBD1 for D (6 bases). In germline, CDR1 is SQVTM, CDR2 ANQGSEA. The CDR3 covers 13 residues. V was shortened by 1 base and J by 8 bases, with 11 bases between the two germline ends. CDR3 amino acids: CSVEVNTGGELFF. The CDR3 DNA follows: TGCAGCGTTGAAGTGAACACAGGGGGGGAGCTGTTTTTT.

The rearrangement joins TRBV6-2 or TRBV6-3 to TRBJ1-3; D gene unclear. Germline V lookup: CDR1 MNHEY, CDR2 SVGEGT. The length of the CDR3 is 13 residues. V gave up 6 bases and J gave up 5 bases, with 11 bases separating them. In DNA form, the CDR3 reads TGTGCCAGCAGCCCCTCCGGGAGAAACACCATATATTTT. It encodes CASSPSGRNTIYF.

The V and J genes are TRBV10-2 and TRBJ2-2; TRBD1 aligns across 7 bases. With 6 bases clipped from V and 6 bases from J, the junction kept 4 bases outside the gene matches. The V gene's germline CDR1 is WSHSY and CDR2 SAAADI. The CDR3 contains 13 residues. The DNA for the CDR3 is TGCGCCAGCAGGTGGCAGGGGGCCGGGGAGCTGTTTTTT. This translates into CASRWQGAGELFF.

This chain uses TRBV12-3 or TRBV12-4 with TRBJ1-1; D is undetermined. Trimming shortened V by 5 bases and J by 1 base, and 8 bases separated the two germline ends. The CDR3 loop spans 13 amino acids. CDR3 nucleotide sequence: TGTGCCAGCAGTATCCCAGCGAACACTGAAGCTTTCTTT. This codes for CASSIPANTEAFF.

The V and J genes are TRBV7-3 and TRBJ1-6, with D perhaps matching TRBD1 (6 bases). Germline V gives CDR1 SGHTA, CDR2 FQGTGA. V was shortened by 5 bases and J by 11 bases, with 19 bases between the two germline ends. CDR3 length: 15 residues. CDR3 residues: CASSLEGGAGAPLHF. CDR3 sequence (DNA): TGTGCCAGCAGCCTCGAGGGGGGCGCCGGGGCACCCCTCCACTTT.

The chain has TRBV5-5 and TRBJ2-7; TRBD1 matches at 7 bases. The CDR3 is 13 residues long. V trimming: 7 bases; J trimming: 5 bases; junction bases outside the gene matches: 9. CDR1 and CDR2 from the germline V gene are SGHKS and YYEKEE (reference sequence). The CDR3 region is CASGTGVRDEQYF. CDR3 in DNA: TGTGCCAGCGGAACAGGGGTTCGGGACGAGCAGTACTTC.

V usage is TRBV28 and J usage is TRBJ1-1; D remains unclear. The CDR3 loop spans 14 amino acids. Deletions cut 1 base from V and 1 base from J, with 7 bases between. Germline values: CDR1 MDHEN, CDR2 SYDVKM. The CDR3 region has the DNA TGTGCCAGCAGTTTATCGGCAGCGAACACTGAAGCTTTCTTT. It codes for CASSLSAANTEAFF.

J is TRBJ1-2 and V is TRBV19; possibly TRBD1 for D (5 bases). The V gene's germline CDR1 is LNHDA and CDR2 SQIVND (reference sequence). This CDR3 has 15 residues. The V and J ends lost 1 base and 2 bases respectively, with 11 bases between them. CDR3 sequence: CASSIAATANYGYTF. Written as DNA, the CDR3 is TGTGCCAGTAGTATAGCCGCGACAGCCAACTATGGCTACACCTTC.

The chain combines TRBV6-5 with TRBJ2-2; D remains ambiguous. This CDR3 is built from 13 residues. V dropped 0 bases and J dropped 1 base, with 0 bases sitting between them. Germline V CDR1 and CDR2: MNHEY, SVGAGI. CDR3 sequence: CASSYSNTGELFF. The DNA for the CDR3 is TGTGCCAGCAGTTACTCGAACACCGGGGAGCTGTTTTTT.

CDR3 bases: TGTGCCAGCAGCCACGCGATAGAGACCGGGGAGCTGTTTTTT. Protein sequence: CASSHAIETGELFF. The rearrangement uses TRBV3-1 (or the pseudogene TRBV3-2) and TRBJ2-2; no reliable D call. V lost 3 bases and J 5 bases, leaving 10 bases between the germline ends. Germline-derived CDR1 and CDR2 are LGHDT and YNNKEL (reference sequence). This CDR3 has 14 amino acids.

The CDR3 spells CASSQGSRGTEAFF. The CDR3 DNA reads as TGCGCCAGCAGCCAAGGTTCCCGGGGAACTGAAGCTTTCTTT. This sequence joins TRBV4-3 and TRBJ1-1; D uncertain. V lost 1 base to trimming and J lost 5 bases, with 11 bases between them. CDR3 length: 14 residues. The germline CDR1 and CDR2 sequences are LGHNA and YSLEER.

The chain uses TRBV5-5 and TRBJ2-7; the D is unclear. The CDR3 has 14 amino acids. V lost 0 bases to trimming and J lost 1 base, with 8 bases between them. Germline-derived CDR1 and CDR2 are SGHKS and YYEKEE (reference sequence). This chain's CDR3 is CASSLDLVSYEQYF. The CDR3 region has the DNA TGTGCCAGCAGCTTGGATCTAGTTTCCTACGAGCAGTACTTC.

This chain links TRBV30 with TRBJ2-7; no firm D call. Germline CDR1 reads GTSNPN; CDR2 reads SVGIG (reference sequence). Trimming pared 2 bases from V and 0 bases from J, leaving 5 bases between. The CDR3 contains 12 residues. Here the CDR3 reads CAWSTYSYEQYF. The CDR3 DNA follows: TGTGCCTGGAGTACCTACTCCTACGAGCAGTACTTC.

This chain links TRBV4-1 with TRBJ2-1; D ambiguous. V lost 0 bases to trimming and J lost 6 bases, with 9 bases between them. CDR1 and CDR2 (germline): MGHRA, YSYEKL. The CDR3 length is 14 residues. DNA of the CDR3: TGCGCCAGCAGCCAAGATATGCCTCCCAATGAGCAGTTCTTC. It yields the protein CASSQDMPPNEQFF.

This chain joins TRBV18 and TRBJ2-4; tentative D call: TRBD1 (6 bases). V lost 1 base to trimming and J lost 4 bases, with 8 bases between them. Germline V CDR1 and CDR2: KGHSH, LQKENI. This CDR3 has 14 residues. In nucleotides, the CDR3 is TGTGCCAGCTCACCACTAGGACAGAAAAACATTCAGTACTTC. It encodes CASSPLGQKNIQYF.

This chain links TRBV30 with TRBJ2-7; TRBD1 might be the D (6 bases). Deletions cut 3 bases from V and 0 bases from J, with 18 bases between. CDR3 size: 16 residues. Germline assignment: CDR1 GTSNPN and CDR2 SVGIG (reference sequence). This CDR3 reads CAWRGFQGQSSYEQYF. Written as DNA, the CDR3 is TGTGCCTGGAGAGGCTTTCAGGGACAAAGCTCCTACGAGCAGTACTTC.

This clone was recorded once. This chain links TRBV19 with TRBJ1-4; D is undetermined. Germline CDR1 reads LNHDA; CDR2 reads SQIVND (reference sequence). Trimming removed 2 bases at V and 4 bases at J, with 11 bases between. This CDR3 comprises 15 residues. The CDR3 region is CASSIMWGFNEKLFF. In DNA form, the CDR3 reads TGTGCCAGTAGTATAATGTGGGGATTTAATGAAAAACTGTTTTTT. Full variable domain (missing parts from reference TRBV19 and TRBJ1-4): DGGITQSPKYLFRKEGQNVTLSCEQNLNHDAMYWYRQDPGQGLRLIYYSQIVNDFQKGDIAEGYSVSREKKESFPLTVTSAQKNPTAFYLCASSIMWGFNEKLFFGSGTQLSVL.

This clone was found once. V gene TRBV28 combines with J gene TRBJ2-7, with TRBD2 identical over 8 bases. This CDR3 is built from 15 residues. The germline gives CDR1 MDHEN, CDR2 SYDVKM. The trim removed 5 bases at V and 0 bases at J, leaving 6 bases unmatched. CDR3 in amino acids: CASSPSGGSSYEQYF. CDR3 DNA: TGTGCCAGCAGTCCCTCGGGGGGGAGCTCCTACGAGCAGTACTTC.

The chain links TRBV3-1 (or the pseudogene TRBV3-2) to TRBJ2-3, with D unresolved. The CDR3 loop spans 12 amino acids. Trimming removed 0 bases from V and 9 bases from J, with 7 bases in between. Germline V lookup: CDR1 LGHDT, CDR2 YNNKEL (reference sequence). The CDR3 protein is CASSQETRTQYF. The DNA of the CDR3 is TGTGCCAGCAGCCAAGAAACGAGAACGCAGTATTTT.

This clone turned up a few times. This chain connects TRBV7-3 to TRBJ2-7; TRBD1 aligns across 8 bases. Germline assignment: CDR1 SGHTA and CDR2 FQGTGA. The CDR3 covers 13 residues. V trimming: 3 bases; J trimming: 7 bases; junction bases outside the gene matches: 5. As DNA, the CDR3 is TGTGCCAGCAGCTTTGGGACAGGATCGGAGCAGTACTTC. Translation gives CASSFGTGSEQYF.

Worth noting for this clone: Other nucleotide sequences in the sample specify the same CDR3. The chain combines TRBV5-1 with TRBJ2-7; D remains ambiguous. The CDR3 contains 14 residues. CDR1 and CDR2 (germline): SGHRS, YFSETQ. Trimming pared 2 bases from V and 2 bases from J, leaving 11 bases between. The CDR3 nucleotides read TGCGCCAGCAGCTTTTCCGGATCCCCCTACGAGCAGTACTTC. Translation gives CASSFSGSPYEQYF.

Written as DNA, the CDR3 is TGTGCCACCAGCGAAATCGGACTTGCGAGAACAGATACGCAGTATTTT. This gives the protein CATSEIGLARTDTQYF. The chain joins TRBV15 to TRBJ2-3, with D perhaps matching TRBD2 (5 bases). The CDR3 covers 16 residues. The V end lost 5 bases, the J end lost 3 bases, and 18 bases lay between the germline ends. Germline V gene lookup returns CDR1 LNHNV and CDR2 YYDKDF (reference sequence).

This clone was recorded once. The chain uses TRBV7-9 and TRBJ1-6; D not resolved. V gave up 1 base and J gave up 7 bases, with 5 bases separating them. This CDR3 has 13 amino acids. The germline V gene encodes CDR1 SEHNR and CDR2 FQNEAQ (reference sequence). The DNA of the CDR3 is TGTGCCAGCAGCTTAGGCCCCAATTCACCCCTCCACTTT. Translated: CASSLGPNSPLHF.

The V and J genes are TRBV6-5 and TRBJ2-1; 7 positions match TRBD1. The CDR3 loop spans 15 amino acids. The ends lost 6 bases at V and 6 bases at J; junction bases unmatched: 11. CDR1 is MNHEY, CDR2 SVGAGI, per germline. Here the CDR3 reads CASSPDRTLSNEQFF. CDR3 sequence (DNA): TGTGCCAGCAGCCCGGACAGGACTTTAAGCAATGAGCAGTTCTTC.

J is TRBJ1-1 and V is TRBV7-3; possible D gene TRBD1, 5 bases. CDR3 length: 13 amino acids. The V end lost 8 bases, the J end lost 5 bases, and 15 bases lay between the germline ends. Germline V gives CDR1 SGHTA, CDR2 FQGTGA. CDR3 amino acids: CASSPGGGTEAFF. The DNA of the CDR3 is TGTGCCAGCTCCCCAGGCGGGGGAACTGAAGCTTTCTTT.